Presented here are 13 T cell receptor beta chains from one specimen sequenced in a study of blood T cell repertoires in COVID-19. The data were produced by immunoSEQ multiplex PCR, yet TCRdb's version contains in-frame clones alone and is incomplete. The repertoire includes 200,000 to 250,000 clones, 82% of them detected once, and 4.5% to 5.5% sits in the top ten. Sequenced material: peripheral blood. These receptors all stem from a woman in her 70s with COVID-19, enrolled during active disease.

CDR3 loop: CAWDKSGGVGQPQHF. Written as DNA, the CDR3 is TGTGCCTGGGATAAGTCTGGCGGAGTCGGCCAGCCCCAGCATTTT. This chain connects TRBV30 to TRBJ1-5; D unresolved. Deletions cut 5 bases from V and 7 bases from J, with 21 bases between. This CDR3 region has 15 residues. The germline CDR1 and CDR2 sequences are GTSNPN and SVGIG (reference sequence).

The chain employs TRBV24-1 and TRBJ1-5, with TRBD1 matching over 9 bases. CDR1 and CDR2 from the germline V gene are KGHDR and SFDVKD. CDR3 length: 16 amino acids. V dropped 3 bases and J dropped 4; count of bases not matched to a gene: 6. This CDR3 reads CATSDQDRGGNQPQHF. The CDR3 DNA is TGTGCCACCAGTGATCAGGACAGGGGAGGGAATCAGCCCCAGCATTTT.

The CDR3 DNA follows: TGTGCCAGCAGCCAAGGTGCCCACGGGACAGGGACAGACTTATATGGCTACACCTTC. It specifies CASSQGAHGTGTDLYGYTF. The chain links TRBV3-1 (or the pseudogene TRBV3-2) to TRBJ1-2; 9 bases agree with TRBD1. V trimming: 1 base; J trimming: 5 bases; junction bases outside the gene matches: 17. From germline, CDR1 is LGHDT and CDR2 YNNKEL (reference sequence). There are 19 residues in the CDR3.

This clone was counted a few times. This chain connects TRBV6-5 to TRBJ2-7; 8 nucleotides align to TRBD2. The V gene's germline CDR1 is MNHEY and CDR2 SVGAGI. V shed 5 bases and J 6 bases; nucleotides not matched to a gene: 6. CDR3 size: 13 residues. As DNA, the CDR3 is TGTGCCAGCAGTAATCCGGGACTAGGCGAGCAGTACTTC. Residues: CASSNPGLGEQYF.

This clone appeared once. The J gene is TRBJ2-1, the V gene TRBV28, with a weak D call TRBD1 (6 bases). From germline, CDR1 is MDHEN and CDR2 SYDVKM. Trimming cost V 4 bases and J 6 bases, with 16 bases left between them. CDR3 length: 15 residues. DNA for the CDR3: TGTGCCAGCAGTTACTTCCAGGACAGATTCAATGAGCAGTTCTTC. Its protein is CASSYFQDRFNEQFF. Variable domain in full (rest from reference TRBV28 and TRBJ2-1): DVKVTQSSRYLVKRTGEKVFLECVQDMDHENMFWYRQDPGLGLRLIYFSYDVKMKEKGDIPEGYSVSREKKERFSLILESASTNQTSMYLCASSYFQDRFNEQFFGPGTRLTVL.

The chain couples TRBV5-1 to TRBJ1-1; weak D call: TRBD1 (6 bases). Germline-derived CDR1 and CDR2 are SGHRS and YFSETQ. The CDR3 sequence is 14 residues long. Deletions cut 5 bases from V and 3 bases from J, with 14 bases between. Here the CDR3 reads CASSQQGGYTEAFF. The CDR3 DNA follows: TGCGCCAGCAGTCAACAGGGAGGGTACACTGAAGCTTTCTTT.

The chain recombines TRBV5-6 with TRBJ2-1; TRBD2 matches 10 bases. V trimming: 4 bases; J trimming: 10 bases; junction bases outside the gene matches: 17. The length of the CDR3 is 17 residues. Germline CDR1 reads SGHDT; CDR2 reads YYEEEE. CDR3 protein: CASSGISGRGPRPEQFF. The DNA of the CDR3 is TGTGCCAGCAGCGGTATCAGCGGGAGGGGACCTAGGCCCGAGCAGTTCTTC.

This chain joins TRBV2 and TRBJ2-3; D is undetermined. In germline, CDR1 is SNHLY, CDR2 FYNNEI. This CDR3 is built from 13 residues. Trimming removed 7 bases from V and 2 bases from J, with 10 bases in between. The CDR3 here is CASNPGVTDTQYF. The CDR3 region has the DNA TGTGCCAGCAATCCGGGTGTCACAGATACGCAGTATTTT.

The rearrangement joins TRBV24-1 to TRBJ2-3, with 9 bases aligning to TRBD2. The junction had 7 bases not matched to a gene; V was cut back by 7 bases and J by 3 bases. CDR1 is KGHDR and CDR2 is SFDVKD in the germline V gene. The CDR3 loop spans 15 amino acids. This CDR3 is CATSGSGSGTDTQYF. CDR3 nucleotide sequence: TGTGCCACCAGCGGTAGCGGGAGTGGGACAGATACGCAGTATTTT.

The CDR3 spells CAISESGSQPQHF. The CDR3 DNA follows: TGTGCCATCAGTGAGTCGGGGAGTCAGCCCCAGCATTTT. The chain couples TRBV10-3 to TRBJ1-5; the D is unclear. Trimming took 0 bases from V and 6 from J, leaving 6 bases between them. CDR1 ENHRY and CDR2 SYGVKD come from the germline V gene. This CDR3 comprises 13 residues.

The chain couples TRBV20-1 to TRBJ1-1; 7 bases map to TRBD1. Germline V CDR1 and CDR2: DFQATT, SNEGSKA (reference sequence). Trimming took 4 bases from V and 5 from J; bases not matched to a gene: 1. This CDR3 has 11 amino acids. CDR3 amino acids: CSAIQGTEAFF. In DNA form, the CDR3 reads TGCAGTGCTATACAGGGGACTGAAGCTTTCTTT.

A single count supports this clone. This rearrangement joins TRBV15 to TRBJ1-5; 7 bases are a match to TRBD1. Germline CDR1 is LNHNV and CDR2 is YYDKDF (reference sequence). Trimming at V came to 3 bases and at J to 1 base, leaving 12 bases not matched to a gene. The CDR3 runs 18 residues. The CDR3 bases are TGTGCCACCAGCAGGGCCCCCGGGACAGCCTCCAGCAATCAGCCCCAGCATTTT. This translates into CATSRAPGTASSNQPQHF.

J is TRBJ1-4 and V is TRBV27; 8 bases align to TRBD1. Trimming took 4 bases from V and 8 from J; bases not matched to a gene: 9. Germline loops: CDR1 MNHEY, CDR2 SMNVEV (reference sequence). The CDR3 has 15 amino acids. In nucleotides, the CDR3 is TGTGCCAGCAGTTCCCTGCAGGGGGCGGGGGAAAAACTGTTTTTT. It encodes CASSSLQGAGEKLFF.